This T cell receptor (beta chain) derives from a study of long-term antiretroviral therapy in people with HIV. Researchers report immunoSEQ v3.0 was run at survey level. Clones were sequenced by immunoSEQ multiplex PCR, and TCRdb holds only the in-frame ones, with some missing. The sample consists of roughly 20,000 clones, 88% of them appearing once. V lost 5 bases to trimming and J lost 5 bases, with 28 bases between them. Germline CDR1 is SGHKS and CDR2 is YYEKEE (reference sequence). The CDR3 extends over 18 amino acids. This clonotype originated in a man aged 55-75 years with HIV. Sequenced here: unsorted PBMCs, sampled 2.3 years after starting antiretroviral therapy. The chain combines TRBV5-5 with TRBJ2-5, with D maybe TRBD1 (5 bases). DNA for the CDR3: TGTGCCAGCAGGGCGATGGGAACGACAGTGCTAGTGGGGGAGACCCAGTACTTC. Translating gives CASRAMGTTVLVGETQYF.